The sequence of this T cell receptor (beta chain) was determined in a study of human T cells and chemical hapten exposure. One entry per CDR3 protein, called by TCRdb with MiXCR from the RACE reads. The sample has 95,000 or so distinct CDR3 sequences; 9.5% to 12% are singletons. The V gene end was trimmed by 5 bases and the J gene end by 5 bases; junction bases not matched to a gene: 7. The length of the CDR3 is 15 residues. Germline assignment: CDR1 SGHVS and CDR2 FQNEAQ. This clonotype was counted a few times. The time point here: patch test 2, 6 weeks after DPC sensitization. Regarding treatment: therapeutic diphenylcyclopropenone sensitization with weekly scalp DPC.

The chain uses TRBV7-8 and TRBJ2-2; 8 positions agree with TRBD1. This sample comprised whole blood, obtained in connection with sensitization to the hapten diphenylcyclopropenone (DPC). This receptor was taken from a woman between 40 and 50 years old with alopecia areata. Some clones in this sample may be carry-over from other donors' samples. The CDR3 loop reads CASSPGQGWTGELFF. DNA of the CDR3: TGTGCCAGCAGCCCAGGACAGGGTTGGACCGGGGAGCTGTTTTTT.